This is a list of T cell receptor beta chains from one sample in a study of blood T cells in healthy people across ages. TCRdb reprocessed the 5' RACE reads with MiXCR, giving one entry per CDR3 protein. In the table there are approximately 850,000 distinct CDR3 sequences, around 45% of which are singletons. Sequencing was done on a sample of blood. These receptors were taken from a man aged 60 to 75 in good health. Each CDR3 is given with its conserved first and last residue. A D gene is named only where the DNA matches it firmly. Expanded clones get a size class; other rows say once, few or many, or leave the size out.

>-|TRBV7-2|many|TRBJ2-3
CASSPPGTDTQYF
TGTGCCAGCTCACCACCGGGCACAGATACGCAGTATTTT
>-|TRBV27|few|TRBJ1-6
CASSGGNSYNSPLHF
TGTGCCAGCAGTGGGGGTAACTCCTATAATTCACCCCTCCACTTT
>TRBD1|TRBV27|-|TRBJ1-1
CASSSGQGARWTEAFF
TGTGCCAGCAGTTCCGGACAGGGGGCGCGATGGACTGAAGCTTTCTTT
>-|TRBV15|few|TRBJ1-5
CATSRDRESNQPQHF
TGTGCCACCAGCAGAGACCGAGAGAGCAATCAGCCCCAGCATTTT
>-|TRBV5-1|-|TRBJ2-3
CASSLDPGTSTDTQYF
TGCGCCAGCAGCTTGGATCCCGGGACTAGCACAGATACGCAGTATTTT
>-|TRBV5-4|-|TRBJ2-5
CASRQMEWRNQETQYF
TGTGCCAGCAGACAAATGGAGTGGCGGAACCAAGAGACTCAGTACTTC
>-|TRBV9|-|TRBJ2-7
CASSVGPLAGTYEQYF
TGTGCCAGCAGCGTAGGTCCTCTGGCAGGGACCTACGAGCAGTACTTC
>TRBD2|TRBV27|many|TRBJ2-3
CAISREVSDTQYF
TGTGCCATCTCCCGGGAGGTGTCAGATACGCAGTATTTT
>-|TRBV5-1|few|TRBJ1-1
CASSRDGYTEAFF
TGCGCCAGCAGCCGGGACGGATACACTGAAGCTTTCTTT
>TRBD2|TRBV3-1|few|TRBJ2-1
CASSFRGGAMFF
TGTGCCAGCAGCTTCCGCGGGGGGGCAATGTTCTTC
>-|TRBV6-1|-|TRBJ1-2
CASSDVTTARYGYTF
TGTGCCAGCAGTGATGTGACGACAGCAAGATATGGCTACACCTTC
>-|TRBV10-3|-|TRBJ2-5
CAISESAPGTSRETQYF
TGTGCCATCAGTGAGTCGGCCCCCGGGACCAGCAGAGAGACCCAGTACTTC
>TRBD1|TRBV7-6|-|TRBJ2-3
CASSLPTYRQGETDTQYF
TGTGCCAGCAGCTTACCCACCTACCGACAGGGGGAGACAGATACGCAGTATTTT
>-|TRBV27|-|TRBJ1-2
CASSLSYIGGSYTF
TGTGCCAGCAGTTTATCGTACATTGGAGGTAGCTACACCTTC
>-|TRBV15|few|TRBJ1-4
CATSSRKGTINEKLFF
TGTGCCACCAGCTCTCGTAAGGGGACCATTAATGAAAAACTGTTTTTT
>-|TRBV9|-|TRBJ2-5
CASSVGGLPYNEQYF
TGTGCCAGCAGCGTCGGAGGCCTCCCCTACAATGAGCAGTACTTC
>-|TRBV6-5|-|TRBJ2-7
CASGRDGASYEQYF
TGTGCCAGCGGGCGGGATGGGGCCTCCTACGAGCAGTACTTC
>-|TRBV4-3|few|TRBJ2-2
CASSQRTGELFF
TGCGCCAGCAGCCAACGAACCGGGGAGCTGTTTTTT
>TRBD1|TRBV7-2|-|TRBJ1-6
CASSSGPGQDYSPLHF
TGTGCCAGCAGCTCCGGGCCGGGACAGGACTATTCACCCCTCCACTTT
>-|TRBV7-9|once|TRBJ1-1
CASSLGVGKGTETFF
-
>-|TRBV20-1|-|TRBJ1-1
CSATRGNRVNTEAFF
TGCAGTGCAACAAGGGGGAACAGGGTGAACACTGAAGCTTTCTTT
>TRBD1|TRBV3-1|few|TRBJ2-7
CASSQVGRGSDEQYF
TGTGCCAGCAGCCAAGTAGGCAGGGGGAGTGACGAGCAGTACTTC
>-|TRBV6-5|-|TRBJ1-1
CASSYAGWTEAFF
TGTGCCAGCAGTTACGCAGGGTGGACTGAAGCTTTCTTT
>-|TRBV12-3/TRBV12-4|few|TRBJ1-5
CASSSGTYQPQHF
TGTGCCAGCAGTTCCGGGACGTATCAGCCCCAGCATTTT
>-|TRBV5-4|-|TRBJ2-1
CASSLGAGRVYNEQFF
TGTGCCAGCAGCTTGGGGGCAGGCCGGGTGTACAATGAGCAGTTCTTC
>-|TRBV3-1|-|TRBJ2-3
CASREGGSTDTQYF
TGTGCCAGCAGAGAAGGGGGGAGCACAGATACGCAGTATTTT
>-|TRBV9|-|TRBJ2-2
CASSAGPGGGNTGELFF
TGTGCCAGCAGCGCAGGACCAGGGGGAGGCAACACCGGGGAGCTGTTTTTT
>TRBD2|TRBV27|few|TRBJ2-1
CASSGGLYIYNEQFF
TGTGCCAGCAGTGGGGGACTATACATTTACAATGAGCAGTTCTTC
>TRBD1|TRBV6-2/TRBV6-3|-|TRBJ2-7
CASSSRHRGLSYEQYF
TGTGCCAGCAGTTCCAGACACAGGGGTCTGTCCTACGAGCAGTACTTC
>-|TRBV28|few|TRBJ2-1
CASTDVGFWGPYNEQFF
TGTGCCAGCACCGACGTCGGCTTTTGGGGGCCCTACAATGAGCAGTTCTTC
>-|TRBV20-1|-|TRBJ2-7
CSASPWAGSYEQYF
TGCAGTGCTAGCCCATGGGCAGGCTCCTACGAGCAGTACTTC
>-|TRBV9|-|TRBJ2-7
CASSVAGGNNEQYF
TGTGCCAGCAGCGTAGCGGGGGGCAACAATGAGCAGTACTTC
>-|TRBV11-3|-|TRBJ1-2
CASSGTRSGGYTF
TGTGCCAGCAGCGGCACCAGGTCGGGTGGCTACACCTTC
>-|TRBV2|-|TRBJ2-4
CASRATGGQYF
TGTGCCAGCAGGGCAACAGGTGGGCAGTACTTC
>-|TRBV4-1|few|TRBJ2-5
CASSQGIRQGQETQYF
TGCGCCAGCAGCCAAGGTATAAGGCAGGGACAAGAGACCCAGTACTTC
>-|TRBV7-8|-|TRBJ1-5
CASSPPLPQPQHF
TGTGCCAGCAGCCCCCCCCTTCCGCAGCCCCAGCATTTT
>-|TRBV20-1|-|TRBJ1-2
CSAAQGLSGYTF
TGCAGTGCTGCGCAGGGGTTATCGGGCTACACCTTC
>-|TRBV4-3|few|TRBJ2-1
CASSQEGRDNEQFF
TGCGCCAGCAGCCAAGAAGGCAGGGACAATGAGCAGTTCTTC
>TRBD2|TRBV7-2|-|TRBJ2-3
CASTHGLAGGQDTQYF
TGTGCCAGCACCCATGGACTAGCGGGGGGCCAGGATACGCAGTATTTT
>-|TRBV18|-|TRBJ1-4
CASSLQTYATNEKLFF
TGTGCCAGCTCCCTACAAACGTATGCAACTAATGAAAAACTGTTTTTT
>TRBD1|TRBV15|-|TRBJ1-2
CATSRQGGAVGYGYTF
TGTGCCACCAGCCGACAGGGGGGGGCCGTGGGGTATGGCTACACCTTC
>-|TRBV3-1|-|TRBJ2-3
CASSQVSPPSTDTQYF
TGTGCCAGCAGCCAAGTAAGTCCCCCTAGCACAGATACGCAGTATTTT
>TRBD1|TRBV4-3|-|TRBJ2-7
CASSQAAGTANEQYF
TGCGCCAGCAGCCAAGCAGCCGGGACAGCCAACGAGCAGTACTTC
>-|TRBV4-1|many|TRBJ2-5
CASSLASAQETQYF
TGCGCCAGCAGCCTAGCTAGCGCCCAAGAGACCCAGTACTTC
>TRBD2|TRBV14|-|TRBJ2-3
CASSQQTSGDTQYF
TGTGCCAGCAGCCAGCAGACTAGCGGGGATACGCAGTATTTT
>TRBD1|TRBV10-3|many|TRBJ1-6
CAIGERDRDNSPLHF
TGTGCCATCGGGGAGCGGGACAGGGATAATTCACCCCTCCACTTT
>-|TRBV5-1|-|TRBJ2-5
CASSLAFGNEQYF
TGCGCCAGCAGCTTGGCATTTGGAAATGAGCAGTACTTC
>-|TRBV12-3/TRBV12-4|-|TRBJ2-2
CASRGGLNTGELFF
TGTGCCAGCAGGGGAGGACTAAACACCGGGGAGCTGTTTTTT
>TRBD2|TRBV19|-|TRBJ2-7
CASSRPTSGGAVYEQYF
TGTGCCAGTAGTCGCCCCACTAGCGGGGGGGCCGTCTACGAGCAGTACTTC
>-|TRBV2|-|TRBJ2-3
CASSVRQEGHTQYF
TGTGCCAGCAGTGTTCGACAGGAGGGCCATACGCAGTATTTT
>-|TRBV6-1|-|TRBJ1-5
CASSEMRTQNQPQHF
TGTGCCAGCAGTGAAATGCGGACCCAAAATCAGCCCCAGCATTTT
>-|TRBV2|-|TRBJ2-3
CARRTDTQYF
TGTGCCAGACGCACAGATACGCAGTATTTT
>TRBD1|TRBV7-9|-|TRBJ1-1
CASSYGTDEAFF
TGTGCCAGCAGCTACGGGACAGATGAAGCTTTCTTT
>TRBD2|TRBV7-9|few|TRBJ2-7
CASSLGTSGEVYEQYF
TGTGCCAGCAGCTTAGGGACTAGCGGGGAAGTCTACGAGCAGTACTTC
>TRBD2|TRBV6-2/TRBV6-3|-|TRBJ2-1
CASVRGGPGEQFF
TGTGCCAGCGTTCGGGGGGGCCCTGGTGAGCAGTTCTTC